This T cell receptor (beta chain) appears in the sequencing data of a study of T cell changes during pregnancy in multiple sclerosis. V lost 0 bases to trimming and J lost 3 bases, with 15 bases between them. In germline, CDR1 is SGHDT, CDR2 YYEEEE. The CDR3 spans 16 residues. Sequenced by immunoSEQ multiplex PCR; TCRdb stores in-frame clones only, minus some. The sample records just under 65,000 clones, about 90% being singletons. The source of this sequence is a female donor in good health, enrolled as a control in a pregnancy study. Here the sequenced sample was peripheral blood, taken in the second trimester of pregnancy. J is TRBJ2-5 and V is TRBV5-6; D possibly corresponds to TRBD2 (5 bases). The CDR3 region is CASSLAWGFGEETQYF. The DNA of the CDR3 is TGTGCCAGCAGCTTGGCTTGGGGTTTCGGGGAAGAGACCCAGTACTTC.